These 18 T cell receptor beta chains came from one sample sequenced in a study of response to subunit inactivated influenza vaccine. TCRdb reanalysed the RT-PCR reads using MiXCR and keeps one entry per CDR3 protein. The sample holds hundreds of thousands of distinct CDR3 sequences, approximately 24% seen once. The sequencing used CD4+ T cells sorted from PBMCs, collected roughly 5 days after vaccination. Receptors were obtained from a man aged 45-60 years who received an inactivated influenza vaccine.

The CDR3 is CASQQGPYTDTQYF. Written as DNA, the CDR3 is TGTGCCTCACAACAGGGCCCGTACACAGATACGCAGTATTTT. The rearrangement uses TRBV10-3 and TRBJ2-3; a possible D gene is TRBD1 (6 bases). Trimming pared 11 bases from V and 2 bases from J, leaving 17 bases between. CDR3 size: 14 residues. Germline lookup yields CDR1 ENHRY and CDR2 SYGVKD.

In this sample, this clonotype turned up a few times. The V call is TRBV7-2, the J call TRBJ1-1, with 9 nucleotides matching TRBD1. Germline CDR1 is SGHTA and CDR2 is FQGNSA. The CDR3 covers 16 residues. V gave up 2 bases and J gave up 11 bases; unmatched junction bases: 15. The CDR3 nucleotides are TGTGCCAGCAGCTTAAATCCCCTAACAGGGGGCGGGTGGGCTTTCTTT. This gives the protein CASSLNPLTGGGWAFF.

CDR3 sequence: CASSMGSQLAKNIQYF. Written as DNA, the CDR3 is TGTGCCAGTAGTATGGGGAGTCAACTGGCCAAAAACATTCAGTACTTC. The chain carries TRBV19 and TRBJ2-4; weak D call: TRBD2 (5 bases). CDR1 is LNHDA and CDR2 is SQIVND in the germline V gene (reference sequence). The CDR3 sequence is 16 residues long. Trimming removed 3 bases from V and 1 base from J, with 13 bases in between.

This clonotype was seen a few times. The chain carries TRBV6-5 and TRBJ2-5; 7 nucleotides match TRBD1. The CDR3 runs to 15 residues. Germline-derived CDR1 and CDR2 are MNHEY and SVGAGI. V gave up 4 bases and J gave up 1 base; unmatched junction bases: 6. CDR3 residues: CASSSTGKIQETQYF. For the CDR3, the DNA is TGTGCCAGCAGTTCGACAGGGAAGATCCAAGAGACCCAGTACTTC.

Only a few counts were recorded for this clonotype. DNA for the CDR3: TGTGCCAGCAGCTTAGCGCTCAAGGGGGGATACGAGCAGTACTTC. Residues: CASSLALKGGYEQYF. The chain links TRBV7-2 to TRBJ2-7; the D gene could be TRBD1 or TRBD2 (6 bases each). Trimming cost V 0 bases and J 4 bases, with 13 bases left between them. The CDR3 consists of 15 residues. The V gene's germline CDR1 is SGHTA and CDR2 FQGNSA.

This clonotype appeared a few times. The CDR3 coding sequence is TGCAGCGTTGACAGGGGGCCTCAAGAGACCCAGTACTTC. Translating gives CSVDRGPQETQYF. The chain joins TRBV29-1 to TRBJ2-5; 8 bases fit TRBD1. This CDR3 has 13 residues. Germline trimming cut 3 bases from V and 2 bases from J; bases unmatched to any gene: 2. Germline values: CDR1 SQVTM, CDR2 ANQGSEA. The entire variable domain, with the rest obtained from reference TRBV29-1 and TRBJ2-5, is as follows: SAVISQKPSRDICQRGTSLTIQCQVDSQVTMMFWYRQQPGQSLTLIATANQGSEATYESGFVIDKFPISRPNLTFSTLTVSNMSPEDSSIYLCSVDRGPQETQYFGPGTRLLVL.

This chain joins TRBV20-1 and TRBJ2-7, with 7 bases matching TRBD2. This CDR3 is 15 amino acids long. Germline V gene sequence: CDR1 DFQATT, CDR2 SNEGSKA (reference sequence). Trimming at V came to 1 base and at J to 3 bases, leaving 9 bases not matched to a gene. In DNA form, the CDR3 reads TGCAGTGCTAGAGCTCGGACTAGGGAGGTCTACGAGCAGTACTTC. This translates into CSARARTREVYEQYF.

This clonotype was counted a few times. V gene TRBV7-6 combines with J gene TRBJ2-1; D remains unclear. The CDR3 loop spans 14 amino acids. V was cut by 1 base and J by 6 bases, with 10 bases left in between. Germline-derived CDR1 and CDR2 are SGHVS and FNYEAQ. The CDR3 here is CASSLDRDGNEQFF. In DNA, the CDR3 is TGTGCCAGCAGCTTAGATAGAGACGGCAATGAGCAGTTCTTC. Full variable domain (outside the CDR3, taken from reference TRBV7-6 and TRBJ2-1): GAGVSQSPRYKVTKRGQDVALRCDPISGHVSLYWYRQALGQGPEFLTYFNYEAQQDKSGLPNDRFSAERPEGSISTLTIQRTEQRDSAMYRCASSLDRDGNEQFFGPGTRLTVL.

The V and J genes are TRBV12-3 or TRBV12-4 and TRBJ2-7, with 11 bases aligning to TRBD2. Trimming took 5 bases from V and 4 from J; bases not matched to a gene: 7. This CDR3 is built from 15 residues. CDR3 region: CASSNSGGAGYEQYF. CDR3 nucleotides: TGTGCCAGCAGTAATAGCGGGGGGGCTGGTTACGAGCAGTACTTC.

The chain is built from TRBV20-1 and TRBJ2-3; 10 nucleotides match TRBD2. V trimming: 3 bases; J trimming: 2 bases; junction bases outside the gene matches: 8. The CDR3 runs 16 residues. Germline loops: CDR1 DFQATT, CDR2 SNEGSKA (reference sequence). This CDR3 reads CSASGLAGAYTDTQYF. Here the CDR3 DNA reads TGCAGTGCTAGCGGGCTAGCGGGGGCCTACACAGATACGCAGTATTTT.

V gene TRBV6-2 or TRBV6-3 combines with J gene TRBJ1-5; 7 positions match TRBD1. This CDR3 spans 13 amino acids. The germline V gene encodes CDR1 MNHEY and CDR2 SVGEGT. V dropped 10 bases and J dropped 5; count of bases not matched to a gene: 8. The CDR3 sequence is CATRTGEHQPQHF. DNA for the CDR3: TGTGCCACCAGGACAGGTGAGCATCAGCCCCAGCATTTT.

For the CDR3, the DNA is TGCGCCAGCAGCGGCAGTGGTTTCAGCGAGCAGTACTTC. Protein: CASSGSGFSEQYF. The V gene is TRBV10-1, the J gene TRBJ2-7, with D uncertain. The CDR3 has 13 residues. Per the germline V gene, CDR1 is WNHNN and CDR2 is SYGVQD (reference sequence). Trimming removed 6 bases from V and 6 bases from J, with 15 bases in between.

The chain employs TRBV7-2 and TRBJ2-7; D may match TRBD1 or TRBD2 (5 bases each). The CDR3 length is 16 residues. Per germline, CDR1 SGHTA and CDR2 FQGNSA. V gave up 5 bases and J gave up 6 bases, with 23 bases separating them. The CDR3 is CASSGLGTRIGREQYF. The CDR3 DNA is TGTGCCAGCAGCGGGCTCGGGACCAGGATCGGGCGCGAGCAGTACTTC.

This clonotype was seen many times. J is TRBJ1-1 and V is TRBV20-1; D uncertain. The CDR3 is 13 residues long. V was clipped by 5 bases and J by 4 bases, with 14 bases between them. The germline V gene encodes CDR1 DFQATT and CDR2 SNEGSKA (reference sequence). CDR3 amino acids: CSAPPWTGTEAFF. CDR3 bases: TGCAGTGCTCCCCCCTGGACGGGCACTGAAGCTTTCTTT.

Many counts were recorded for this clonotype. J is TRBJ1-2 and V is TRBV12-3 or TRBV12-4, with D perhaps matching TRBD1 (6 bases). V lost 3 bases and J lost 8, with 10 bases in between. This CDR3 comprises 12 residues. The CDR3 spells CASSFGTLGYTF. DNA of the CDR3: TGTGCCAGCAGTTTCGGGACATTAGGCTACACCTTC.

The V gene is TRBV3-1, the J gene TRBJ2-7; D might be TRBD2 (5 bases). V lost 4 bases and J 6 bases, leaving 13 bases between the germline ends. This CDR3 comprises 13 residues. The germline V gene has CDR1 LGHDT and CDR2 YNNKEL (reference sequence). Written as DNA, the CDR3 is TGTGCCAGCAGCCCGGGGTCCCCCGGCGAGCAGTACTTC. It is translated as CASSPGSPGEQYF.

A few counts support this clonotype. The genes are TRBV5-1 and TRBJ2-7; D call uncertain. The V gene's germline CDR1 is SGHRS and CDR2 YFSETQ. V was clipped by 0 bases and J by 6 bases, with 13 bases between them. CDR3 size: 14 residues. CDR3 in DNA: TGCGCCAGCAGCTTGGAGGGTCATGCGAGCGAGCAGTACTTC. Protein sequence: CASSLEGHASEQYF.

The sample holds one count of this clonotype. This chain joins TRBV24-1 and TRBJ2-3; D remains unclear. The CDR3 totals 11 residues. The V end lost 5 bases, the J end lost 5 bases, and 4 bases lay between the germline ends. In germline, CDR1 is KGHDR, CDR2 SFDVKD. In DNA, the CDR3 is TGTGCCACCAGTGCTGGAGATACGCAGTATTTT. This gives the protein CATSAGDTQYF.